This TCR beta chain is from a study of CD8+ T cells in alopecia areata. PBMC-derived CD4+ and CD8+ T cells were sorted. Germline V gene data show CDR1 as SGHRS and CDR2 as YFSETQ. This CDR3 contains 15 residues. V was cut by 4 bases and J by 2 bases, with 15 bases left in between. General study findings and limits: Normal scalp had lower clonality than lesional scalp, with alopecia totalis/universalis lesions showing this most strongly. Sequenced scalp T cells also include alphabeta T cells resident in normal skin. Possibly because of HLA-related factors, TCR sharing was less clear across patients than in mice.

After isolation, RNA underwent reverse transcription to generate cDNA as the sequencing template. Only in-frame clones appear in the TCRdb table, and some are missing; sequencing was by immunoSEQ multiplex PCR. The sample carries roughly 100,000 clones, around 59% recorded once. As regards this clone: The antigen is undetermined.

Sample: CD4+ T cells sorted from blood. V is TRBV5-1 and J is TRBJ1-1; TRBD1 is a possible D gene (6 bases). The TCR was taken from a human donor in good health. The CDR3 nucleotides are TGCGCCAGCAGCAGATCGGCAGGGGCCAACACTGAAGCTTTCTTT. Protein sequence: CASSRSAGANTEAFF.